This T cell receptor beta chain comes out of a study of blood T cell repertoires in COVID-19. The CDR3 totals 16 residues. Trimming took 2 bases from V and 0 from J, leaving 11 bases between them. Germline assignment: CDR1 MDHEN and CDR2 SYDVKM. Researchers sorted participants into cohorts using their self-reported clinical history. The table came from immunoSEQ multiplex PCR; TCRdb's copy has only in-frame clones and leaves some out. The sample carries under 200,000 clones, roughly 90% recorded once. The sample taken for sequencing was PBMCs or T cells enriched from blood (not recorded which). This chain links TRBV28 with TRBJ2-4; tentative D call: TRBD1 (5 bases). The TCR was taken from a woman aged 18-29 years who had recovered from COVID-19. The CDR3 sequence is CASSLGRQLAKNIQYF. CDR3 nucleotides: TGTGCCAGCAGTTTAGGGCGACAGCTAGCCAAAAACATTCAGTACTTC.